This TCR beta chain comes out of a study of T cell responses to AZD1222 COVID-19 vaccine. General study points: CD4 TCRs linked to vaccination spanned spike, dominating at 160-218 and 743-854. In the spike-specific TCR repertoire, nearly half reportedly target unmutated variant regions. Samples come after the peak T cell response, not at day 14. Most donors were white British and more were female, and clonal diversity was possibly underestimated.

Using immunoSEQ multiplex PCR, the repertoire was profiled, and TCRdb retains in-frame clones only, with some absent. There are about 130,000 clones in the sample; approximately 85% occur only once, and approximately 18% lies in the top ten. CDR3 size: 15 residues. Per germline, CDR1 MGHRA and CDR2 YSYEKL. Trimming shortened V by 1 base and J by 7 bases, and 13 bases separated the two germline ends. This clone was counted many times. Antigen specificity is unknown. This receptor was taken from an adult in good health. The material sequenced was peripheral blood, taken on day 0 of MenACWY control vaccination. The chain carries TRBV4-1 and TRBJ2-2; D call uncertain. The DNA for the CDR3 is TGCGCCAGCAGCCAAGGGCCAAGAGGAATCGGGGAGCTGTTTTTT. This sequence encodes CASSQGPRGIGELFF.